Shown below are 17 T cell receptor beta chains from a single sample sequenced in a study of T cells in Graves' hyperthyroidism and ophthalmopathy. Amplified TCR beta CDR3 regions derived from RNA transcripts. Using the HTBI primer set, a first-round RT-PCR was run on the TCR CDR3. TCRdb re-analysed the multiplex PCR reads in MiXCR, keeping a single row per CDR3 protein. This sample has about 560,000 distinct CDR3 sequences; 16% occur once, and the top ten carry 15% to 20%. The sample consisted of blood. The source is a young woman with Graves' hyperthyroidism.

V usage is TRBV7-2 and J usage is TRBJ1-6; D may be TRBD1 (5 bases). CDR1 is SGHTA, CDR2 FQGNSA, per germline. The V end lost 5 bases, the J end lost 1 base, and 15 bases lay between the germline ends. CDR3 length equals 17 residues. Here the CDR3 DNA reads TGTGCCAGCAGCAATACCCCCCGGGGGTCCTATAATTCACCCCTCCACTTT. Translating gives CASSNTPRGSYNSPLHF. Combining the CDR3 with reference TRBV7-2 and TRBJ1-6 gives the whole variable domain GAGVSQSPSNKVTEKGKDVELRCDPISGHTALYWYRQSLGQGLEFLIYFQGNSAPDKSGLPSDRFSAERTGGSVSTLTIQRTQQEDSAVYLCASSNTPRGSYNSPLHFGNGTRLTVT.

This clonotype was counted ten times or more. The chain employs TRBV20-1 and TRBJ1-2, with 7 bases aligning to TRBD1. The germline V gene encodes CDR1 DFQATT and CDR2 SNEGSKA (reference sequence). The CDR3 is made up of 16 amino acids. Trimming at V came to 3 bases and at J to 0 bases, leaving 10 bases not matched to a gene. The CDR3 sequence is CSASPARQGANYGYTF. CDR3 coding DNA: TGCAGTGCTAGCCCAGCCAGACAGGGAGCTAACTATGGCTACACCTTC.

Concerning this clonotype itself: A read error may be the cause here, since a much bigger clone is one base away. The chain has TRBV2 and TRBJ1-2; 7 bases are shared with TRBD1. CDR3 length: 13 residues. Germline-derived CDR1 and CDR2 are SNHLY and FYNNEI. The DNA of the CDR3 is TGTGCCGGCAGGGACAGCCTTAACTATGGCTACACCTTC. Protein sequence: CAGRDSLNYGYTF.

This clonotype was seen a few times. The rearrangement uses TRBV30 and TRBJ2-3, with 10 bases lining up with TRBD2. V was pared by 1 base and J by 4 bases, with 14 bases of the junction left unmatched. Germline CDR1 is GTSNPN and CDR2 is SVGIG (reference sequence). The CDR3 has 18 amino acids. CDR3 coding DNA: TGTGCCTGGAGTGCCGAATCCCTTCTAGCGGGAGTCCCAGATACGCAGTATTTT. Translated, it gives CAWSAESLLAGVPDTQYF. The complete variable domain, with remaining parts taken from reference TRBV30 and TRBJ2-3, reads SQTIHQWPATLVQPVGSPLSLECTVEGTSNPNLYWYRQAAGRGLQLLFYSVGIGQISSEVPQNLSASRPQDRQFILSSKKLLLSDSGFYLCAWSAESLLAGVPDTQYFGPGTRLTVL.

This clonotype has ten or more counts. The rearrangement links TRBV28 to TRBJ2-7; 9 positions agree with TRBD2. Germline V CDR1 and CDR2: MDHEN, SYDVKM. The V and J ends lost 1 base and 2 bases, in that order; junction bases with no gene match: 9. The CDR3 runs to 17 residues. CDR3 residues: CASSLLASGKGAYEQYF. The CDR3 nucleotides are TGTGCCAGCAGTTTATTGGCTAGCGGGAAGGGGGCCTACGAGCAGTACTTC.

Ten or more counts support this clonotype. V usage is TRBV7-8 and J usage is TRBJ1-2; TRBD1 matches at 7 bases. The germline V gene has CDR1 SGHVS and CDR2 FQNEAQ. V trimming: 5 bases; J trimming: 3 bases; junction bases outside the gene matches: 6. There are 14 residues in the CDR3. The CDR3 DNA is TGTGCCAGCAGCCCACGGGACAGTCACTATGGCTACACCTTC. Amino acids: CASSPRDSHYGYTF.

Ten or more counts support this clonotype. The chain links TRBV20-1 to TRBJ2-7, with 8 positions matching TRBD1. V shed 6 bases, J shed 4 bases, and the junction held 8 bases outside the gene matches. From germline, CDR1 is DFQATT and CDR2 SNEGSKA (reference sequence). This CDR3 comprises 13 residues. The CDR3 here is CSATDRVRYEQYF. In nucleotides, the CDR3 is TGCAGTGCCACGGACAGGGTACGGTACGAGCAGTACTTC.

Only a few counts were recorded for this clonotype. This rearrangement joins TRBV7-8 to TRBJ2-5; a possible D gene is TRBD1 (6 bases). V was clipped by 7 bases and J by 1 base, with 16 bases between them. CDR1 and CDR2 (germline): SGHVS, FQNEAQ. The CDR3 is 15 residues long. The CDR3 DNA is TGTGCCAGCAACTTCCAGGGGCCCGGCCAAGAGACCCAGTACTTC. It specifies CASNFQGPGQETQYF.

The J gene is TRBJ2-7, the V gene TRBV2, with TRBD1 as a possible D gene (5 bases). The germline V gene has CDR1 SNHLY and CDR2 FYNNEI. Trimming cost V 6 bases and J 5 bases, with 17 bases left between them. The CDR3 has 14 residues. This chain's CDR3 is CASRGVFVRNEQYF. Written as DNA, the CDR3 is TGTGCCAGCAGAGGGGTCTTCGTTCGCAACGAGCAGTACTTC.

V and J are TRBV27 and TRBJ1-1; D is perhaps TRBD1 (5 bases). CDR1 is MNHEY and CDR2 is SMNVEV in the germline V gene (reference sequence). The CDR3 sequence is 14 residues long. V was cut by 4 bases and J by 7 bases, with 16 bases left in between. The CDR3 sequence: CASSSIFRGGEAFF. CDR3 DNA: TGTGCCAGCAGTTCTATTTTTAGGGGTGGTGAAGCTTTCTTT.

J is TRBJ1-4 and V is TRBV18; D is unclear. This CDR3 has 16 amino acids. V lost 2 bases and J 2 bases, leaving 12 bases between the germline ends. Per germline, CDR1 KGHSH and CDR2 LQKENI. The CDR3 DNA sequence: TGTGCCAGCTCACCAAGCCTGACTTTGACTAATGAAAAACTGTTTTTT. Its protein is CASSPSLTLTNEKLFF.

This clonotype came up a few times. The CDR3 nucleotides are TGTGCCAGCAGGCGAGGACTCGAATACAATGAGCAGTTCTTC. As protein: CASRRGLEYNEQFF. V gene TRBV6-1 combines with J gene TRBJ2-1; D is perhaps TRBD2 (5 bases). The germline V gene encodes CDR1 MNHNS and CDR2 SASEGT. The CDR3 extends over 14 amino acids. V lost 6 bases and J 4 bases, leaving 13 bases between the germline ends.

CDR3 in DNA: TGTGCCAGCTCACCATCCGAAGCCTCTGGAAACACCATATATTTT. It specifies CASSPSEASGNTIYF. This chain uses TRBV18 with TRBJ1-3, with D hard to call. CDR3 length: 15 amino acids. CDR1 and CDR2 from the germline V gene are KGHSH and LQKENI. Trimming removed 2 bases at V and 0 bases at J, with 8 bases between.

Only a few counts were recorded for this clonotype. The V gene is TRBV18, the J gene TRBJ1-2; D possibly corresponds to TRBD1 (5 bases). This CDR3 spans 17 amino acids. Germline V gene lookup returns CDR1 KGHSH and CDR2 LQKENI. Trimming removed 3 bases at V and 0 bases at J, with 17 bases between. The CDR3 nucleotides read TGTGCCAGCTCACCTCCCGGGACGGATCTTTCTAACTATGGCTACACCTTC. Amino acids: CASSPPGTDLSNYGYTF.

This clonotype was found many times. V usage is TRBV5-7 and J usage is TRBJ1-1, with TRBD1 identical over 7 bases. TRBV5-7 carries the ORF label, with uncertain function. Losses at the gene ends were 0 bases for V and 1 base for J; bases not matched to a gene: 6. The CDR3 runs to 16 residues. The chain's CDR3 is CASSLVRDRQNTEAFF. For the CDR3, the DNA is TGTGCCAGCAGCTTGGTACGGGACAGACAGAACACTGAAGCTTTCTTT.

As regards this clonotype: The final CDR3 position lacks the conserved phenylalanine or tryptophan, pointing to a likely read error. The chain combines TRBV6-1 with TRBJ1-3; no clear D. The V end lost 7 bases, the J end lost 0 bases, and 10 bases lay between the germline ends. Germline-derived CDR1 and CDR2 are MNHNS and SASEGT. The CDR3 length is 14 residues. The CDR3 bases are TGTGCCAGCAAAACGGCAGGCTCTGGAAACACCATATATCTT. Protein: CASKTAGSGNTIYL.

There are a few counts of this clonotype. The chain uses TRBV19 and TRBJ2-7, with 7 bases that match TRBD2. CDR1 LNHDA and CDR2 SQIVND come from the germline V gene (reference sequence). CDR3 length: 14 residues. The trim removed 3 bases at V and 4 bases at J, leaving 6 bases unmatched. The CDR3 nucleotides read TGTGCCAGTAGTATGCTAGCGGAAAGTTACGAGCAGTACTTC. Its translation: CASSMLAESYEQYF.